One sample yielded the 5 T cell receptor beta chains listed below, sequenced in a study of Ad26.COV2.S vaccination and SARS-CoV-2 variants. Assay used: immunoSEQ multiplex PCR; TCRdb lists only in-frame clones, some missing. This sample has a few hundred thousand clones, with approximately 88% found just once. Treatment indicated: 15 to 20 received Ad26.COV2.S at low or high dose, single or two shots; about 5 received placebo; per-sample allocation not given. It was on day 63 after the first vaccine or placebo injection that samples were taken. Sequencing used peripheral blood, obtained in a trial of Ad26.COV2.S vaccine versus placebo. Source of these receptors: a person aged 18-60 years who received the Ad26.COV2.S COVID-19 vaccine or a placebo.

The gene calls are TRBV9 and TRBJ2-7; TRBD1 agrees at 7 bases. V lost 3 bases to trimming and J lost 0 bases; unmatched junction nucleotides: 3. This CDR3 comprises 14 residues. Germline CDR1 is SGDLS and CDR2 is YYNGEE. The CDR3 DNA sequence: TGTGCCAGCAGCGCCCGGGACAGCTCCTACGAGCAGTACTTC. As protein: CASSARDSSYEQYF.

Regarding this clone: Other nucleotide sequences in the sample specify the same CDR3. The rearrangement joins TRBV3-1 (or the pseudogene TRBV3-2) to TRBJ2-2; D ambiguous. CDR3 length: 13 residues. In germline, CDR1 is LGHDT, CDR2 YNNKEL (reference sequence). Trimming took off 3 bases at V and 4 bases at J, with 6 bases between the two ends. The CDR3 loop reads CASSQALTGELFF. The CDR3 DNA reads TGTGCCAGCAGCCAGGCTCTCACCGGGGAGCTGTTTTTT.

This rearrangement joins TRBV10-3 to TRBJ1-5; 10 bases line up with TRBD1. This CDR3 has 19 amino acids. Germline V lookup: CDR1 ENHRY, CDR2 SYGVKD. J gave up 0 bases and V 2 bases, and 10 bases lay outside the gene matches. The CDR3 sequence: CAISETGETGGSSNQPQHF. The CDR3 region has the DNA TGTGCCATCAGTGAGACGGGGGAGACAGGGGGCTCTAGCAATCAGCCCCAGCATTTT.

Only one count was recorded for this clone. The chain recombines TRBV6-6 with TRBJ2-3; D is ambiguous. This CDR3 region has 12 residues. Germline CDR1 and CDR2: MNHNY and SVGAGI (reference sequence). The germline V and J ends were trimmed by 5 bases and 7 bases, with 10 bases remaining between them. This chain's CDR3 is CASSHEINTQYF. In nucleotides, the CDR3 is TGTGCCAGCAGTCACGAAATTAATACGCAGTATTTT.

This chain uses TRBV7-2 with TRBJ2-7, with D uncertain. The CDR3 is 15 amino acids. Germline values: CDR1 SGHTA, CDR2 FQGNSA. The V gene lost 1 base and the J gene lost 2 bases, with 12 bases spanning the gap. The chain's CDR3 is CASSLEASRPYEQYF. CDR3 coding DNA: TGTGCCAGCAGCTTAGAGGCCAGTCGTCCCTACGAGCAGTACTTC.